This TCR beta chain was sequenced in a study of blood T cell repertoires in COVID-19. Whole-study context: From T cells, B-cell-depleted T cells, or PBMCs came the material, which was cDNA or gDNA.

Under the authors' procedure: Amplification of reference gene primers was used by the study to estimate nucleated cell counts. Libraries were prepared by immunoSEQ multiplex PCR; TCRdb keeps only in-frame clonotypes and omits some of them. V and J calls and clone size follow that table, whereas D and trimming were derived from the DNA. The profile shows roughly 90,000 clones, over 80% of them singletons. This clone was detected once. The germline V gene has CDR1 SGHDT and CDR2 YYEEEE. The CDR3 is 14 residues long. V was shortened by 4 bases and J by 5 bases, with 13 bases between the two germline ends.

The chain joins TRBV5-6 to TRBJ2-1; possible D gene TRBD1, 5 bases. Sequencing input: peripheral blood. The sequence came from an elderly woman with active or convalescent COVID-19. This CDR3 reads CASSVQGTHNEQFF. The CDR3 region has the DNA TGTGCCAGCAGCGTTCAGGGAACCCACAATGAGCAGTTCTTC. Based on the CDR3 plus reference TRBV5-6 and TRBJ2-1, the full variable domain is DAGVTQSPTHLIKTRGQQVTLRCSPKSGHDTVSWYQQALGQGPQFIFQYYEEEERQRGNFPDRFSGHQFPNYSSELNVNALLLGDSALYLCASSVQGTHNEQFFGPGTRLTVL.